This TCR beta chain was identified in a study of sequential checkpoint blockade in melanoma (dated by TCRdb to about 2019). In the study overall: Using 1:1 randomization, the trial assigned patients either to first-line nivolumab followed by ipilimumab (arm A) or to ipilimumab followed by nivolumab (arm B). Maintenance nivolumab came after each of the two trial sequences. Matched tumor biopsies were taken from some 23 patients before treatment and at week 13, after single-agent nivolumab (arm A) or ipilimumab (arm B). The same lesion was the source of around 80% of the matched pre- and post-treatment tumor biopsy pairs. DNA from around 96 pretreatment melanoma tumor samples was subjected to TCRbeta immunosequencing. Results and caveats for the whole study, not just this receptor: Tumor T-cell fraction and clonality were found to correlate with PD-L1 staining and CD8+ T-cell counts but not with mutational load. The model for predicting response that combines TCR metrics with mutation burden needs to be validated in larger, independent patient cohorts. Achieving clinical benefit was about 30 times more likely for patients whose tumor T-cell fraction and clonality increased by week 13. In the nivolumab-first arm (arm A), an association was found between pretreatment tumor TIL clonality and response (P = .04). Small sample sizes and reduced statistical power limited the analyses of tumor T-cell fraction within each arm.

The germline V gene (reference sequence) specifies LNHDA as CDR1 and SQIVND as CDR2. Trimming costs V 7 bases and J 3 bases, and their ends lie 11 bases apart. The CDR3 measures 13 amino acids from cysteine to phenylalanine. The DNA shown is the 39-base CDR3, in frame from base 1. TCRbeta CDR3 regions were immunosequenced from genomic DNA with the immunoSEQ Assay. Before high-throughput sequencing, the genomic DNA was amplified using bias-controlled multiplex PCR. Processing in the source paper ran as follows. To quantify the absolute abundance of each unique TCRbeta CDR3 region, the sequences were collapsed and filtered. Clonality was defined as 1 minus Pielou's evenness and was calculated using productive rearrangements only. Tumor T-cell fraction was calculated by normalizing TCRbeta template counts to usable DNA, which was estimated from several housekeeping genes. A previously published method was used to identify clones whose frequencies were significantly greater in on-treatment samples than in baseline samples. Here the immuneACCESS table is served through TCRdb, limited to in-frame sequences with V and J called. Missing clones are a known gap in these copies; in checked studies unresolved V genes cover under half, and the rest lacks a known reason. The DNA gave D and trimming, while V, J and clone size come from that table. The sample table holds about 860 clones, of which about 25% were seen once. The top ten hold around 15% of the sample.

This specimen's treatment or condition label, per the study, means: randomized to nivolumab then ipilimumab (arm A) or the reverse (arm B). No trial patient had received prior DNA-damaging chemotherapy. Samples were obtained from patients with melanoma enrolled in CheckMate 064, a randomized, open-label phase II trial of sequential checkpoint blockade. Tumor TCR sequencing used genomic DNA from formalin-fixed paraffin-embedded (FFPE) tissue samples. Note on this clone: It has no known antigen specificity. No much larger clonotype is one base removed from it; base qualities were not supplied.

This receptor chain uses TRBV19 and TRBJ2-3; TRBD1 is a possible D gene, resting on 5 matching bases. This TCR came from a human donor with melanoma. The source material was tumor tissue (inferred from file names), sampled from a patient given nivolumab and ipilimumab in sequence. The sequence in DNA is TGTGCCAGTACGCCAGGGTTGACAGATACGCAGTATTTT. Its protein reads: CASTPGLTDTQYF. The reference TRBV19 and TRBJ2-3 proteins fill in what lies around the CDR3, so the full variable domain reads DGGITQSPKYLFRKEGQNVTLSCEQNLNHDAMYWYRQDPGQGLRLIYYSQIVNDFQKGDIAEGYSVSREKKESFPLTVTSAQKNPTAFYLCASTPGLTDTQYFGPGTRLTVL.